This passage covers 25 T cell receptor beta chains from one sample sequenced in a study of identical twins. TCRdb fed the 5' RACE reads into MiXCR, producing one record per CDR3 protein. The sample lists about 720,000 distinct CDR3 sequences; less than 10% were seen once. The sample also formed part of further work on yellow fever vaccine responses in identical twins.

Sequencing used PBMCs. The receptor set was obtained from a woman aged 18-29 years in good health.

This clonotype occurred a few times. The chain recombines TRBV5-1 with TRBJ2-3; 7 positions match TRBD1. With 4 bases clipped from V and 6 bases from J, the junction kept 11 bases outside the gene matches. CDR1 and CDR2 from the germline V gene are SGHRS and YFSETQ. This CDR3 region has 15 residues. Here the CDR3 reads CASSVSQGKGDTQYF. The CDR3 DNA reads as TGCGCCAGCAGCGTGTCACAGGGGAAGGGTGATACGCAGTATTTT.

This clonotype was seen at least ten times. The rearrangement links TRBV12-3 or TRBV12-4 to TRBJ1-1, with D unclear. The CDR3 is 13 residues long. Trimming stripped 5 bases from V and 6 bases from J, with 13 bases between. The CDR3 DNA sequence: TGTGCCAGCAGTCCCCGTCTTGACGCTGAAGCTTTCTTT. Its protein is CASSPRLDAEAFF.

Only a few counts were recorded for this clonotype. CDR3 in amino acids: CASSVSPILGGAYGYTF. The CDR3 bases are TGTGCCAGCAGCGTAAGCCCCATCTTAGGGGGGGCATATGGCTACACCTTC. The chain couples TRBV9 to TRBJ1-2; weak D call: TRBD1 (6 bases). The CDR3 consists of 17 residues. Germline CDR1 and CDR2: SGDLS and YYNGEE. Trimming took 1 base from V and 5 from J, leaving 21 bases between them.

The chain has TRBV6-1 and TRBJ2-2; D ambiguous. The CDR3 runs 14 residues. V was trimmed by 0 bases and J by 7 bases, leaving 9 bases between them. In germline, CDR1 is MNHNS, CDR2 SASEGT. Written as DNA, the CDR3 is TGTGCCAGCAGTGAAGCGGGTAGCTTCGGGGAGCTGTTTTTT. Its protein product is CASSEAGSFGELFF.

This clonotype was counted a few times. The CDR3 region has the DNA TGTGCCAGCAGCTTAGACGACTCTCTAGATACGCAGTATTTT. Protein sequence: CASSLDDSLDTQYF. The chain links TRBV7-2 to TRBJ2-3; D remains unclear. The germline V gene has CDR1 SGHTA and CDR2 FQGNSA. Trimming cost V 1 base and J 5 bases, with 10 bases left between them. This CDR3 comprises 14 residues.

This clonotype was seen ten or more times. The CDR3, as DNA: TGTGCCAGCAGCCAAGAGTACAGCGGAGACACCTTCTACGAGCAGTACTTC. It encodes CASSQEYSGDTFYEQYF. This rearrangement joins TRBV4-2 to TRBJ2-7; tentative D call: TRBD2 (5 bases). Trimming cost V 0 bases and J 3 bases, with 18 bases left between them. Germline V CDR1 and CDR2: LGHNA, YNFKEQ. This CDR3 region has 17 residues.

Ten or more counts support this clonotype. The chain joins TRBV15 to TRBJ2-1; 7 nucleotides align to TRBD1. V trimming: 3 bases; J trimming: 8 bases; junction bases outside the gene matches: 10. CDR1 and CDR2 from the germline V gene are LNHNV and YYDKDF (reference sequence). The CDR3 has 15 residues. The CDR3 coding sequence is TGTGCCACCAGCAGCTCCGTAGGGGGCATTTATGAGCAGTTCTTC. Its translation: CATSSSVGGIYEQFF.

This clonotype was seen only a few times. The chain has TRBV14 and TRBJ2-2; possibly TRBD1 for D (7 bases). Germline CDR1 is SGHDN and CDR2 is FVKESK. V gave up 2 bases and J gave up 0 bases, with 10 bases separating them. The CDR3 runs 16 residues. The CDR3: CASSQFRGANTGELFF. DNA for the CDR3: TGTGCCAGCAGCCAATTCAGGGGGGCGAACACCGGGGAGCTGTTTTTT.

This clonotype was counted between two and nine times. This chain uses TRBV28 with TRBJ2-5; 9 positions agree with TRBD1. V lost 7 bases to trimming and J lost 5 bases; unmatched junction nucleotides: 23. Germline V lookup: CDR1 MDHEN, CDR2 SYDVKM. This CDR3 is built from 19 residues. The CDR3 here is CASNQILSELGQGRETQYF. The CDR3 DNA is TGTGCCAGCAACCAAATACTATCCGAACTAGGACAGGGGAGGGAGACCCAGTACTTC.

This clonotype has just a few counts. J is TRBJ2-7 and V is TRBV15; 10 bases fit TRBD1. V lost 8 bases, J lost 4 bases, and 8 bases stayed unmatched. This CDR3 spans 14 amino acids. CDR1 and CDR2 from the germline V gene are LNHNV and YYDKDF (reference sequence). The CDR3 DNA sequence: TGTGCCACCCGTCGAGGACAGGGGGTGTACGAGCAGTACTTC. This translates into CATRRGQGVYEQYF.

The sample holds a few counts of this clonotype. This sequence joins TRBV7-8 and TRBJ2-2; weak D call: TRBD2 (5 bases). Per germline, CDR1 SGHVS and CDR2 FQNEAQ. Between the trimmed V and J ends, which lost 9 bases and 0 bases, there was a span of 8 bases. This CDR3 contains 13 residues. CDR3 in DNA: TGTGCCAGTCAACTAGCGAACACCGGGGAGCTGTTTTTT. Its protein product is CASQLANTGELFF. Together with reference TRBV7-8 and TRBJ2-2, the CDR3 gives the full variable domain: GAGVSQSPRYKVAKRGQDVALRCDPISGHVSLFWYQQALGQGPEFLTYFQNEAQLDKSGLPSDRFFAERPEGSVSTLKIQRTQQEDSAVYLCASQLANTGELFFGEGSRLTVL.

This clonotype was recorded many times. This sequence joins TRBV4-2 and TRBJ2-1; the match to TRBD1 covers 9 bases. This CDR3 has 15 residues. Germline CDR1 and CDR2: LGHNA and YNFKEQ. The V segment lost 0 bases and the J segment 7 bases; nucleotides outside the gene matches: 4. This CDR3 reads CASSQDPTGGNEQFF. DNA of the CDR3: TGTGCCAGCAGCCAAGACCCGACAGGGGGTAATGAGCAGTTCTTC.

This chain connects TRBV7-6 to TRBJ2-3, with TRBD1 matching over 12 bases. This CDR3 spans 16 amino acids. Per the germline V gene, CDR1 is SGHVS and CDR2 is FNYEAQ. Trimming took 1 base from V and 8 from J; bases not matched to a gene: 7. The CDR3 reads CASSLEGTGGGGTQYF. CDR3 sequence (DNA): TGTGCCAGCAGCTTAGAAGGGACAGGGGGCGGAGGTACGCAGTATTTT.

This clonotype was picked up a small number of times. The CDR3 sequence: CASSLINREGNTEAFF. The CDR3 nucleotides are TGTGCCAGCAGCTTAATCAATAGGGAGGGGAACACTGAAGCTTTCTTT. This rearrangement joins TRBV7-9 to TRBJ1-1; D gene unclear. Germline V CDR1 and CDR2: SEHNR, FQNEAQ (reference sequence). V was clipped by 2 bases and J by 1 base, with 14 bases between them. This CDR3 has 16 residues.

The chain recombines TRBV7-6 with TRBJ2-3; TRBD1 might be the D (6 bases). V was shortened by 6 bases and J by 1 base, with 11 bases between the two germline ends. This CDR3 has 14 amino acids. CDR1 is SGHVS, CDR2 FNYEAQ, per germline. This CDR3 reads CASRPRQGTDTQYF. DNA of the CDR3: TGTGCCAGCAGGCCTAGACAGGGCACAGATACGCAGTATTTT.

This clonotype was observed a handful of times. The V call is TRBV10-3, the J call TRBJ2-6; TRBD1 matches 10 bases. Per the germline V gene, CDR1 is ENHRY and CDR2 is SYGVKD. Trimming cost V 10 bases and J 0 bases; bases outside gene matches: 9. The CDR3 totals 17 residues. The chain's CDR3 is CATAVGDRGSGANVLTF. The CDR3 DNA reads as TGTGCCACGGCGGTGGGGGACAGGGGCTCTGGGGCCAACGTCCTGACTTTC.

This clonotype was seen ten or more times. V usage is TRBV10-3 and J usage is TRBJ2-7; 10 nucleotides align to TRBD1. CDR3 length: 14 amino acids. Unmatched junction bases numbered 4, after V lost 6 bases and J lost 2 bases. CDR1 ENHRY and CDR2 SYGVKD come from the germline V gene. The CDR3 bases are TGTGCCATCAGGGGGACAGGGGAGACCTACGAGCAGTACTTC. Protein product: CAIRGTGETYEQYF.

This clonotype was detected a few times. The genes are TRBV5-1 and TRBJ2-7, with 7 bases aligning to TRBD1. The CDR3 has 14 amino acids. V shed 5 bases and J 2 bases; nucleotides not matched to a gene: 7. Looked up from germline, CDR1 is SGHRS and CDR2 is YFSETQ. CDR3 nucleotides: TGCGCCAGCAGGCCCGGACAGGTTGCCTACGAGCAGTACTTC. The encoded protein is CASRPGQVAYEQYF.

This clonotype was recorded a few times. This chain links TRBV3-1 with TRBJ1-1; D is unresolved. The V gene's germline CDR1 is LGHDT and CDR2 YNNKEL (reference sequence). The CDR3 spans 14 residues. V was pared by 0 bases and J by 1 base, with 6 bases between. The CDR3 spells CASSQEGQNTEAFF. The DNA of the CDR3 is TGTGCCAGCAGCCAAGAAGGGCAGAACACTGAAGCTTTCTTT.

At least ten counts were recorded for this clonotype. V gene TRBV5-1 combines with J gene TRBJ2-2; tentatively, D is TRBD1 (6 bases). The CDR3 is 15 residues long. The germline gives CDR1 SGHRS, CDR2 YFSETQ. Deletions cut 4 bases from V and 4 bases from J, with 14 bases between. The CDR3: CASSLWGQGTGELFF. The CDR3 nucleotides are TGCGCCAGCAGCCTCTGGGGGCAGGGCACCGGGGAGCTGTTTTTT.

This rearrangement joins TRBV24-1 to TRBJ2-1; 7 bases are shared with TRBD1. CDR3 size: 16 residues. Germline trimming cut 4 bases from V and 2 bases from J; bases unmatched to any gene: 7. The germline V gene encodes CDR1 KGHDR and CDR2 SFDVKD. In nucleotides, the CDR3 is TGTGCCACCAGTGACTCCGGGACAGAGGCCTACAATGAGCAGTTCTTC. It translates to CATSDSGTEAYNEQFF.

The genes are TRBV20-1 and TRBJ2-3, with a tentative D call TRBD2 (6 bases). This CDR3 region has 15 residues. The ends were cut back, 5 bases at V and 0 bases at J, with 15 bases in the middle. The germline V gene encodes CDR1 DFQATT and CDR2 SNEGSKA (reference sequence). CDR3 residues: CSAPPRGLSTDTQYF. The CDR3 nucleotides read TGCAGTGCTCCCCCGAGGGGACTTAGCACAGATACGCAGTATTTT.

The rearrangement links TRBV7-3 to TRBJ1-3; 7 nucleotides align to TRBD1. CDR3 length: 17 residues. CDR1 SGHTA and CDR2 FQGTGA come from the germline V gene. Losses at the gene ends were 6 bases for V and 4 bases for J; bases not matched to a gene: 15. The CDR3 loop reads CASRTQDQGVQGNTIYF. DNA for the CDR3: TGTGCCAGCAGGACACAAGACCAGGGGGTACAGGGAAACACCATATATTTT.

This clonotype was seen a few times. V usage is TRBV15 and J usage is TRBJ2-2; tentatively, D is TRBD1 (5 bases). V dropped 2 bases and J dropped 3 bases, with 10 bases sitting between them. Germline CDR1 is LNHNV and CDR2 is YYDKDF (reference sequence). The CDR3 consists of 15 residues. The CDR3, as DNA: TGTGCCACCAGCAGATACGACAGAGACACCGGGGAGCTGTTTTTT. It encodes CATSRYDRDTGELFF.

J is TRBJ2-7 and V is TRBV5-1, with TRBD2 identical over 14 bases. The germline V gene encodes CDR1 SGHRS and CDR2 YFSETQ. After removal of 3 bases from V and 3 bases from J, the junction contained 5 bases not matched to a gene. The CDR3 extends over 16 amino acids. CDR3 bases: TGCGCCAGCAGCTATACGGGACTAGCGGGGGTCTACGAGCAGTACTTC. Encoded protein: CASSYTGLAGVYEQYF.